Listed below are T cell receptor beta chains from one sample, sequenced in a study of T cells after yellow fever vaccination. From the 5' RACE reads, TCRdb called clonotypes with MiXCR, one entry per CDR3 protein. Of approximately 300,000 distinct CDR3 sequences detected, 8.7% appear once; the ten largest clones hold about a sixth. The specimen was PBMCs, collected on the day of the first yellow fever vaccination. Receptor source: a man aged 18 to 29 who received the YFV17D yellow fever vaccine. CDR3s include the opening cysteine and the closing phenylalanine or tryptophan. The D gene is left open where the match is weak. Clone sizes are given selectively: once, few, many, or a class where the clone is expanded.

>TRBJ2-2|-|TRBV20-1|TRBD1
TGCAGTGCTTCCGACAGGGGGCTCGGAGGCGGGGAGCTGTTTTTT
CSASDRGLGGGELFF
>TRBJ2-3|few|TRBV20-1|TRBD2
TGCAGTGTCGAGGGCGGGGGGGCGGCAGATACGCAGTATTTT
CSVEGGGAADTQYF
>TRBJ1-5|few|TRBV20-1|TRBD1
TGCAGTGCACCGGGACAGCCTAATCAGCCCCAGCATTTT
CSAPGQPNQPQHF
>TRBJ1-2|many|TRBV12-3/TRBV12-4|-
TGTGCCAGCAGAGCAGGGTCCTATGGCTACACCTTC
CASRAGSYGYTF
>TRBJ2-3|many|TRBV4-2|-
TGTGCCAGCAGCCAAGAAATGAGCACAGATACGCAGTATTTT
CASSQEMSTDTQYF
>TRBJ1-2|-|TRBV6-2/TRBV6-3|TRBD1
TGTGCCAGCAGTGATCGGACAGGGCGCTATGGCTACACCTTC
CASSDRTGRYGYTF
>TRBJ2-1|-|TRBV5-1|-
TGCGCCAGCACGAGGACGGGGAGCTCCTACAATGAGCAGTTCTTC
CASTRTGSSYNEQFF
>TRBJ2-5|-|TRBV5-1|TRBD2
TGCGCCAGCAGCTTTGGGAGGACTAGCGGGGATCAAGAGACCCAGTACTTC
CASSFGRTSGDQETQYF
>TRBJ1-2|many|TRBV7-6|-
TGTGCCAGCAGCTTAGGGGGGAGCTATGGCTACACCTTC
CASSLGGSYGYTF
>TRBJ2-2|-|TRBV24-1|TRBD1
TGTGCCACCAGTGACCCCCCCGGGACAGGGGGCGACCTTAACACCGGGGAGCTGTTTTTT
CATSDPPGTGGDLNTGELFF
>TRBJ1-4|many|TRBV14|-
TGTGCCAGCAGCCGAGTGACAGCTGGCGCCGAAAAACTGTTTTTT
CASSRVTAGAEKLFF
>TRBJ1-3|-|TRBV9|-
TGTGCCAGCAGCGCTGGGAGGGAGGGAAAAGAAGATGGAAACACCATATATTTT
CASSAGREGKEDGNTIYF
>TRBJ2-5|-|TRBV11-2|TRBD2
TGTGCCAGCAGCTTAGGGGACTACCCAGAGACCCAGTACTTC
CASSLGDYPETQYF
>TRBJ1-4|-|TRBV20-1|-
TGCAGTGCTAGGATAGGGGTGAATGAAAAACTGTTTTTT
CSARIGVNEKLFF
>TRBJ2-5|-|TRBV5-4|TRBD1
TGTGCCAGCAGCTGGGACAGGGAAGGGACCCAGTACTTC
CASSWDREGTQYF
>TRBJ2-3|-|TRBV6-2/TRBV6-3|-
TGTGCCAGCAGTTACCCGGACGGCCCCCGCACAGATACGCAGTATTTT
CASSYPDGPRTDTQYF
>TRBJ2-1|many|TRBV7-2|TRBD2
TGTGCCAGCAGACAAAGGCTAGCGGGGCATGAGCAGTTCTTC
CASRQRLAGHEQFF
>TRBJ2-3|many|TRBV7-2|-
TGTGCCAGCAGCTTCCTAAGAGATACGCAGTATTTT
CASSFLRDTQYF
>TRBJ2-1|few|TRBV15|-
TGTGCCACCAGCGTACAAAGCTCCTACAATGAGCAGTTCTTC
CATSVQSSYNEQFF
>TRBJ1-1|-|TRBV20-1|TRBD1
TGCAGTGCTAGACCGACAGGGGTTCTCAACACTGAAGCTTTCTTT
CSARPTGVLNTEAFF
>TRBJ1-1|-|TRBV14|-
TGTGCCAGCAGCCAAGCGATAGGGCTCTCGAACACTGAAGCTTTCTTT
CASSQAIGLSNTEAFF
>TRBJ2-5|-|TRBV5-1|-
TGCGCCAGCAGCTCAGGCTCAGCCCCCTCCTACTTC
CASSSGSAPSYF
>TRBJ2-5|many|TRBV7-2|-
TGTGCCAGCAGCTTAGACGTACGGGAGACCCAGTACTTC
CASSLDVRETQYF
>TRBJ2-3|many|TRBV5-1|TRBD2
TGCGCCAGCAGCCCCAGTATAGCGGGGTTCCCAGATACGCAGTATTTT
CASSPSIAGFPDTQYF
>TRBJ2-2|-|TRBV7-9|-
TGTGCCAGCAGTTCAGACCCGGCGCGTCCGGGGGAGCTGTTTTTT
CASSSDPARPGELFF
>TRBJ1-5|few|TRBV6-5|-
TGTGCCAGCAGTTACTCGGTGGGTCGCAATCAGCCCCAGCATTTT
CASSYSVGRNQPQHF
>TRBJ1-2|-|TRBV29-1|-
TGCAGCGTTGTAGCCACATCTAACTATGGCTACACCTTC
CSVVATSNYGYTF
>TRBJ2-7|many|TRBV19|-
TGTGCCAGTAGTACGGGGGTAAAAAACGAGCAGTACTTC
CASSTGVKNEQYF
>TRBJ1-1|-|TRBV5-1|TRBD1
TGCGCCAGCAGGCGAGGCGTCAATCAGGGGGCAGGGAACACTGAAGCTTTCTTT
CASRRGVNQGAGNTEAFF
>TRBJ2-2|-|TRBV7-3|-
TGTGCCAGCAGCTCTCCCGGGAACACCGGGGAGCTGTTTTTT
CASSSPGNTGELFF
>TRBJ2-2|-|TRBV4-3|TRBD1
TGCGCCAGCAGCCAAGATAGCGGGACAGGGGACACCGGGGAGCTGTTTTTT
CASSQDSGTGDTGELFF
>TRBJ1-3|few|TRBV6-1|-
TGTGCCAGCAGTGAAGGGGGCAGGGTGATTGGAAACACCATATATTTT
CASSEGGRVIGNTIYF
>TRBJ2-1|few|TRBV7-6|-
TGTGCCAGCAGTAATTCATGGACAGAGAAAGGGAATGAGCAGTTCTTC
CASSNSWTEKGNEQFF
>TRBJ2-2|-|TRBV6-1|-
TGTGCCAGCAGTGAGACAGCCCCCTTGAACACCGGGGAGCTGTTTTTT
CASSETAPLNTGELFF
>TRBJ1-4|-|TRBV12-3/TRBV12-4|TRBD1
TGTGCCAGCAGTCCCCACAGGGGGCTAGGGGAAAAACTGTTTTTT
CASSPHRGLGEKLFF
>TRBJ2-3|-|TRBV2|TRBD1
TGTGCCAGCAGTCGAGCCGGGACAGGGAGCACAGATACGCAGTATTTT
CASSRAGTGSTDTQYF
>TRBJ2-2|-|TRBV19|TRBD1
TGTGCCAGTAGTATCCGACAGGGTAGCGGGGAGCTGTTTTTT
CASSIRQGSGELFF
>TRBJ2-3|many|TRBV29-1|TRBD1
TGCAGCGTTGACCCGGGACAGGGTCTCGCAGATACGCAGTATTTT
CSVDPGQGLADTQYF
>TRBJ2-7|-|TRBV18|-
TGTGCCAGCCTCGGGCAGGACCTCTACGAGCAGTACTTC
CASLGQDLYEQYF
>TRBJ1-6|few|TRBV19|-
TGTGCCAGTAGTCCACTCAGGGGATTGTGGTCACCCCTCCACTTT
CASSPLRGLWSPLHF
>TRBJ2-5|-|TRBV7-2|-
TGTGCCAGCAGCTTTTTGGGGGGGCAGGAGACCCAGTACTTC
CASSFLGGQETQYF